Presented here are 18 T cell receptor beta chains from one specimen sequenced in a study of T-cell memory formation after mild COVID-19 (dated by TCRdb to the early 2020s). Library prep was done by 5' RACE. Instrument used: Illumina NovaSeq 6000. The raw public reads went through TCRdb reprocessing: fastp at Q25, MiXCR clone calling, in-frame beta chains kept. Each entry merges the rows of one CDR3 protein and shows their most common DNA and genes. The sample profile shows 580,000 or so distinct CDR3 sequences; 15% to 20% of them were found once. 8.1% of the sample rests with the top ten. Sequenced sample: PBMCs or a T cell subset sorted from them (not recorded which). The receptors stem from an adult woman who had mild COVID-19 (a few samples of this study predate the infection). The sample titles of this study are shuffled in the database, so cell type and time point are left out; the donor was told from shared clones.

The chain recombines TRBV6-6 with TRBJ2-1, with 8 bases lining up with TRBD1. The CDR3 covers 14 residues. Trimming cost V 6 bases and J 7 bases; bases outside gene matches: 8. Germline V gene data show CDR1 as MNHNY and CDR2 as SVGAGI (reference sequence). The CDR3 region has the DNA TGTGCCAGCAGAGAGGCAGGGGGCGGGAATGAGCAGTTCTTC. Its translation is CASREAGGGNEQFF.

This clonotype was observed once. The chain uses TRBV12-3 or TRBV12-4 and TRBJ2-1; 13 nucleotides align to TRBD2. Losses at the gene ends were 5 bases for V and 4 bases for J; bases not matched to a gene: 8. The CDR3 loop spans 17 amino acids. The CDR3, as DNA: TGTGCCAGCAGTCCCGGGACTAGCGGGGATTGGTACAATGAGCAGTTCTTC. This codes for CASSPGTSGDWYNEQFF.

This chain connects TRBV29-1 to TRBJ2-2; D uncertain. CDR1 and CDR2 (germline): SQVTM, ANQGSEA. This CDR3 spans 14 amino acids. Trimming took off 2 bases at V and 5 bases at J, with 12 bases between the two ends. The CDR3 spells CSVESGLGTGELFF. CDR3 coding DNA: TGCAGCGTTGAATCCGGGCTTGGGACCGGGGAGCTGTTTTTT.

CDR3 nucleotides: TGCGCCAGCAGCTCGGGACAGGGGTTTTCCTACGAGCAGTACTTC. Encoded protein: CASSSGQGFSYEQYF. The chain is built from TRBV5-1 and TRBJ2-7; 10 positions match TRBD1. CDR3 size: 15 residues. CDR1 is SGHRS, CDR2 YFSETQ, per germline. V shed 3 bases, J shed 1 base, and the junction held 4 bases outside the gene matches.

CDR3 loop: CASNQGGPTGELFF. In nucleotides, the CDR3 is TGTGCCAGCAACCAAGGGGGTCCCACCGGGGAGCTGTTTTTT. The chain combines TRBV12-3 or TRBV12-4 with TRBJ2-2; possible D gene TRBD1, 6 bases. Trimming took 7 bases from V and 4 from J, leaving 13 bases between them. This CDR3 region has 14 residues.

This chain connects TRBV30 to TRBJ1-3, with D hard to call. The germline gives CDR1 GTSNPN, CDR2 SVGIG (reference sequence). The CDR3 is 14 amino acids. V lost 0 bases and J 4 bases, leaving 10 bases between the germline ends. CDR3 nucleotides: TGTGCCTGGAGTGTAAATGTCTACGGAAACACCATATATTTT. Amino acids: CAWSVNVYGNTIYF.

In DNA, the CDR3 is TGCGCCAGCAGCCAAAGGCCTCTCTGGGGACAGATTGAAAAACTGTTTTTT. Translating gives CASSQRPLWGQIEKLFF. The rearrangement joins TRBV4-1 to TRBJ1-4; TRBD1 aligns across 7 bases. Trimming took 2 bases from V and 7 from J; bases not matched to a gene: 13. The CDR3 runs 17 residues. Germline-derived CDR1 and CDR2 are MGHRA and YSYEKL.

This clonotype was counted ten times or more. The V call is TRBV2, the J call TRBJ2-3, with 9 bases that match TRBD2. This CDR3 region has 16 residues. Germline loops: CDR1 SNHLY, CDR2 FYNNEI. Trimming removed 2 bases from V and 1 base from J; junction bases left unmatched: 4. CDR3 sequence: CASSERAGGRTDTQYF. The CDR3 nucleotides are TGTGCCAGCAGTGAAAGAGCGGGGGGTCGCACAGATACGCAGTATTTT.

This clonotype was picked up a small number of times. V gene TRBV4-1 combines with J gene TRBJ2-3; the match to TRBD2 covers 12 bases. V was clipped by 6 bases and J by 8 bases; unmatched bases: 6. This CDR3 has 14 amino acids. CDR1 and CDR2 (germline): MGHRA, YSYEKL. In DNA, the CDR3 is TGCGCCAGCAGTCCCCTAGCGGGGGGGCCTACGCAGTATTTT. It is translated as CASSPLAGGPTQYF.

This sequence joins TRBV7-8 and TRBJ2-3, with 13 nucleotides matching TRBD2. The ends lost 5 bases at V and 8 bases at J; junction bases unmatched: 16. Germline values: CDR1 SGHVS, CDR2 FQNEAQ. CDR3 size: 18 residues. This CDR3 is CASSPRLAGLAGRATQYF. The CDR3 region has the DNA TGTGCCAGCAGCCCCCGGTTAGCGGGACTAGCGGGAAGGGCTACGCAGTATTTT.

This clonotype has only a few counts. In nucleotides, the CDR3 is TGTGCCACCAGTGATCCCCGGACTCGAACCTACGAGCAGTACTTC. Its translation is CATSDPRTRTYEQYF. This chain uses TRBV24-1 with TRBJ2-7; possible D gene TRBD2, 5 bases. The CDR3 is 15 amino acids. Between the trimmed V and J ends, which lost 3 bases and 2 bases, there was a span of 13 bases. Germline values: CDR1 KGHDR, CDR2 SFDVKD.

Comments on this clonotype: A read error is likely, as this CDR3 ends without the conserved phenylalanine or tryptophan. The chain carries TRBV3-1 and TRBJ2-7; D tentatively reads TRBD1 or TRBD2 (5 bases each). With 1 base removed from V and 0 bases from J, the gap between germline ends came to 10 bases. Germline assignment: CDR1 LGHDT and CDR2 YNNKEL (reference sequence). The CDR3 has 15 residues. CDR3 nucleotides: TGTGCCAGCAGCCAAGGGGGACCTAGCTCCTACGAGCAGTACTAC. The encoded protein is CASSQGGPSSYEQYY.

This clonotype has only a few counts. DNA of the CDR3: TGTGCCAGCAGTATAACGACAGGGCCCGGGGAGCTGTTTTTT. This translates into CASSITTGPGELFF. The gene calls are TRBV5-6 and TRBJ2-2, with 7 nucleotides matching TRBD1. This CDR3 has 14 amino acids. CDR1 SGHDT and CDR2 YYEEEE come from the germline V gene. The junction had 7 bases not matched to a gene; V was cut back by 5 bases and J by 6 bases.

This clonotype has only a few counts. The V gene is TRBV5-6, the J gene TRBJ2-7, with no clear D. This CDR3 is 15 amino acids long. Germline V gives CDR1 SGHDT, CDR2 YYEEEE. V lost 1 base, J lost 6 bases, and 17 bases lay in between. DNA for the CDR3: TGTGCCAGCAGCTTGATTCTGGCAGGTACTTCCGAGCAGTACTTC. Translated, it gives CASSLILAGTSEQYF. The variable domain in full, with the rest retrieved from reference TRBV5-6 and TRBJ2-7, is DAGVTQSPTHLIKTRGQQVTLRCSPKSGHDTVSWYQQALGQGPQFIFQYYEEEERQRGNFPDRFSGHQFPNYSSELNVNALLLGDSALYLCASSLILAGTSEQYFGPGTRLTVT.

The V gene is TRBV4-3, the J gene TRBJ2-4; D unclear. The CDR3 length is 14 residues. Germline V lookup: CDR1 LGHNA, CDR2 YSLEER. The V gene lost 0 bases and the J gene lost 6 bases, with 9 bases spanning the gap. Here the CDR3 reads CASSQDSGSNIQYF. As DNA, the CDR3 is TGCGCCAGCAGCCAAGATTCCGGGTCAAACATTCAGTACTTC.

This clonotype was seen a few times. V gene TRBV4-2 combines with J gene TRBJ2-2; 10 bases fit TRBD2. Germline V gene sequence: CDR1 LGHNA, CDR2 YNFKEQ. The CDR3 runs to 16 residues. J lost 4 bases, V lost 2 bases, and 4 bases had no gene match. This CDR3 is CASSQLTSGPTGELFF. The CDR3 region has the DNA TGTGCCAGCAGCCAACTGACTAGCGGGCCCACCGGGGAGCTGTTTTTT.

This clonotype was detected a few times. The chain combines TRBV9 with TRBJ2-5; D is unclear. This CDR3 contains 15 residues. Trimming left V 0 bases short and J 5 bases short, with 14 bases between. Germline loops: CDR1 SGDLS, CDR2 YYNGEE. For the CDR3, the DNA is TGTGCCAGCAGCGTAGAGGCGCAGGCGGAGGAGACCCAGTACTTC. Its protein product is CASSVEAQAEETQYF.

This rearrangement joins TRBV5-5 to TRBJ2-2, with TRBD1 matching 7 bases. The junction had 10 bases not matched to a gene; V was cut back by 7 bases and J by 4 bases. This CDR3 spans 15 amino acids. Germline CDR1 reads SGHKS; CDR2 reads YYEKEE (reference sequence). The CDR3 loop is CASHRQGGSTGELFF. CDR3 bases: TGTGCCAGCCACCGACAGGGCGGAAGCACCGGGGAGCTGTTTTTT.